The 24 T cell receptor beta chains presented below share a single source sample, sequenced in a study of shared clonotypes between healthy human individuals. Libraries were prepared by immunoSEQ multiplex PCR; TCRdb keeps only in-frame clonotypes and omits some of them. The sample gives about half a million clones, around 80% of which show up once; around 13% is in the top ten. The material sequenced was PBMCs. These receptors were taken from a middle-aged woman in good health. Some clones in this sample may be carry-over from other donors' samples.

This clone turned up a few times. V and J are TRBV7-9 and TRBJ1-6; D is possibly TRBD1 (6 bases). This CDR3 comprises 16 residues. V gave up 5 bases and J gave up 6 bases, with 17 bases separating them. Looked up from germline, CDR1 is SEHNR and CDR2 is FQNEAQ (reference sequence). DNA of the CDR3: TGTGCCAGCAGCCCATTCCAGACAGGAGGTAATTCACCCCTCCACTTT. It is translated as CASSPFQTGGNSPLHF.

The chain combines TRBV5-1 with TRBJ2-1, with D hard to call. The germline CDR1 and CDR2 sequences are SGHRS and YFSETQ. This CDR3 has 14 amino acids. With 1 base removed from V and 6 bases from J, the gap between germline ends came to 11 bases. CDR3 sequence reads: CASSLFTDLNEQFF. As DNA, the CDR3 is TGCGCCAGCAGCTTGTTCACGGACCTCAATGAGCAGTTCTTC. The whole variable domain, filled in from reference TRBV5-1 and TRBJ2-1, reads KAGVTQTPRYLIKTRGQQVTLSCSPISGHRSVSWYQQTPGQGLQFLFEYFSETQRNKGNFPGRFSGRQFSNSRSEMNVSTLELGDSALYLCASSLFTDLNEQFFGPGTRLTVL.

This clone was observed a few times. It may be a read error: a sequence one base away is much more abundant. The V and J genes are TRBV30 and TRBJ1-1, with a weak D call TRBD1 (6 bases). Germline V CDR1 and CDR2: GTSNPN, SVGIG (reference sequence). The CDR3 sequence is 13 residues long. The CDR3 here is CAWSRTAGTAAFF. The CDR3 nucleotides read TGTGCCTGGTCCCGGACAGCTGGGACTGCAGCTTTCTTT.

V gene TRBV18 combines with J gene TRBJ1-6; no firm D call. CDR1 and CDR2 (germline): KGHSH, LQKENI. CDR3 length equals 15 residues. Trimming stripped 1 base from V and 10 bases from J, with 14 bases between. The CDR3 loop reads CASSPQENRGSPLHF. As DNA, the CDR3 is TGTGCCAGCTCACCACAGGAGAACAGAGGATCACCCCTCCACTTT.

About this clone itself: This is likely an artifact of a read error, given a far larger clone one base away. This CDR3 is also generated by other DNA sequences in the sample. The CDR3 coding sequence is TGTGCCAGCAGCTTGGGTGGCGTCGGGGGGAACCCTTACGAGCAGTACTTC. Translation: CASSLGGVGGNPYEQYF. J is TRBJ2-5 and V is TRBV5-4, with 7 positions matching TRBD2. The J call could be wrong; TRBJ2-7 is a better fit for the DNA end. Germline-derived CDR1 and CDR2 are SGHNT and YYREEE (reference sequence). CDR3 length equals 17 residues.

This chain uses TRBV5-1 with TRBJ2-1, with 13 positions matching TRBD2. Looked up from germline, CDR1 is SGHRS and CDR2 is YFSETQ. J lost 9 bases, V lost 3 bases, and 12 bases had no gene match. CDR3 length equals 17 residues. CDR3 sequence: CASSSQGTSGIGSEQFF. CDR3 sequence (DNA): TGCGCCAGCAGCTCCCAAGGGACTAGCGGGATTGGGAGTGAGCAGTTCTTC.

This chain connects TRBV27 to TRBJ2-7; 13 nucleotides match TRBD2. CDR3 length: 14 residues. The junction had 4 bases not matched to a gene; V was cut back by 6 bases and J by 5 bases. CDR1 is MNHEY, CDR2 SMNVEV, per germline (reference sequence). The CDR3 region is CASRLAGGPDEQYF. For the CDR3, the DNA is TGTGCCAGCAGACTAGCGGGAGGGCCGGACGAGCAGTACTTC.

This chain joins TRBV11-2 and TRBJ1-5; 8 bases align to TRBD1. Germline V gene sequence: CDR1 SGHAT, CDR2 FQNNGV. J was trimmed by 6 bases and V by 2 bases; bases with no gene match: 6. This CDR3 has 15 amino acids. CDR3 sequence reads: CASSLNTGGGQPQHF. CDR3 DNA: TGTGCCAGCAGCTTAAATACAGGGGGAGGTCAGCCCCAGCATTTT.

The chain employs TRBV5-1 and TRBJ2-1, with D possibly being TRBD2 (5 bases). The V end was cut by 4 bases, the J end by 0 bases, with 11 bases between. The CDR3 length is 15 residues. CDR1 SGHRS and CDR2 YFSETQ come from the germline V gene. Here the CDR3 DNA reads TGCGCCAGCAGCCCCGGAGGAGTCTCCTACAATGAGCAGTTCTTC. Translated: CASSPGGVSYNEQFF.

The genes are TRBV5-1 and TRBJ2-6; 7 bases are shared with TRBD1. CDR3 length: 17 residues. Germline V gives CDR1 SGHRS, CDR2 YFSETQ. J gave up 2 bases and V 0 bases, and 5 bases lay outside the gene matches. For the CDR3, the DNA is TGCGCCAGCAGCTTGGCCGGGCAGGGGGCTGGGGCCAACGTCCTGACTTTC. It is translated as CASSLAGQGAGANVLTF.

This clone has just a few counts. One base away lies a much larger clone, so this may be a sequencing read error. The chain is built from TRBV7-3 and TRBJ2-1, with 14 nucleotides matching TRBD2. With V trimmed by 3 bases and J by 7 bases, 2 bases remained unmatched. CDR1 is SGHTA and CDR2 is FQGTGA in the germline V gene. This CDR3 contains 15 residues. The CDR3 DNA reads as TGTGCCAGCAGCTTCAGGACTAGCGGGAGGAATGAGCAGTTCTTC. Its protein product is CASSFRTSGRNEQFF. Combining the CDR3 with reference TRBV7-3 and TRBJ2-1 gives the whole variable domain GAGVSQTPSNKVTEKGKYVELRCDPISGHTALYWYRQSLGQGPEFLIYFQGTGAADDSGLPNDRFFAVRPEGSVSTLKIQRTERGDSAVYLCASSFRTSGRNEQFFGPGTRLTVL.

The chain links TRBV19 to TRBJ2-3; the D is unclear. The V and J ends lost 3 bases and 4 bases respectively, with 8 bases between them. The CDR3 is 13 amino acids. Germline lookup yields CDR1 LNHDA and CDR2 SQIVND (reference sequence). The CDR3 bases are TGTGCCAGTAGTATGTGGCGAGCAGATACGCAGTATTTT. Its translation is CASSMWRADTQYF.

The chain combines TRBV2 with TRBJ2-5; 7 bases line up with TRBD2. V shed 0 bases and J 5 bases; nucleotides not matched to a gene: 9. Germline CDR1 SNHLY, CDR2 FYNNEI. CDR3 size: 16 residues. The chain's CDR3 is CASSEARGSGQETQYF. CDR3 nucleotides: TGTGCCAGCAGTGAAGCGCGGGGGAGCGGGCAGGAGACCCAGTACTTC.

On this clone itself: Since a much larger clone is just one base distant, this may be a read error. This rearrangement joins TRBV7-9 to TRBJ2-5; D may be TRBD1 (6 bases). CDR3 length equals 14 residues. Trimming stripped 5 bases from V and 1 base from J, with 11 bases between. CDR1 SEHNR and CDR2 FQNEAQ come from the germline V gene (reference sequence). The CDR3 loop reads CASSPGHSQETQYF. CDR3 coding DNA: TGTGCCAGCAGCCCGGGACATTCCCAAGAGACCCAGTACTTC.

This rearrangement joins TRBV7-2 to TRBJ1-2; D may be TRBD1 (6 bases). Germline V lookup: CDR1 SGHTA, CDR2 FQGNSA. The CDR3 spans 15 residues. V gave up 1 base and J gave up 4 bases, with 13 bases separating them. The CDR3 coding sequence is TGTGCCAGCAGCTTAGAAGTGGGGGGCGGCTATGGCTACACCTTC. Protein product: CASSLEVGGGYGYTF.

V usage is TRBV5-4 and J usage is TRBJ2-7; 9 positions agree with TRBD2. The germline gives CDR1 SGHNT, CDR2 YYREEE (reference sequence). The ends lost 2 bases at V and 5 bases at J; junction bases unmatched: 5. The CDR3 has 14 amino acids. CDR3 in amino acids: CASSFVSGSDEQYF. The CDR3 region has the DNA TGTGCCAGCAGCTTTGTTAGCGGGAGCGACGAGCAGTACTTC. Drawing the rest from reference TRBV5-4 and TRBJ2-7, the complete variable domain is ETGVTQSPTHLIKTRGQQVTLRCSSQSGHNTVSWYQQALGQGPQFIFQYYREEENGRGNFPPRFSGLQFPNYSSELNVNALELDDSALYLCASSFVSGSDEQYFGPGTRLTVT.

This clone was found once. The J gene is TRBJ1-2, the V gene TRBV5-4; D call uncertain. This CDR3 region has 12 residues. The germline V gene has CDR1 SGHNT and CDR2 YYREEE (reference sequence). Trimming removed 0 bases at V and 8 bases at J, with 8 bases between. In DNA, the CDR3 is TGTGCCAGCAGCTTGGTTCGAGGGGGCTACACCTTC. It yields the protein CASSLVRGGYTF.

The CDR3 region is CASILGGRESNQPQHF. The CDR3 DNA is TGTGCCAGCATCCTAGGGGGCAGGGAAAGCAATCAGCCCCAGCATTTT. The chain couples TRBV7-8 to TRBJ1-5; 7 nucleotides align to TRBD1. This CDR3 is 16 amino acids long. Germline lookup yields CDR1 SGHVS and CDR2 FQNEAQ. J lost 1 base, V lost 7 bases, and 10 bases had no gene match.

The DNA of the CDR3 is TGTGCCATCAGTGAGGGACAGCCAACTAATGAAAAACTGTTTTTT. Translated: CAISEGQPTNEKLFF. The chain carries TRBV10-3 and TRBJ1-4, with a weak D call TRBD1 (6 bases). V dropped 2 bases and J dropped 0 bases, with 7 bases sitting between them. Germline-derived CDR1 and CDR2 are ENHRY and SYGVKD. The CDR3 runs to 15 residues.

The chain links TRBV6-5 to TRBJ2-7, with TRBD2 matching over 8 bases. There are 14 residues in the CDR3. J lost 2 bases, V lost 7 bases, and 7 bases had no gene match. The germline V gene encodes CDR1 MNHEY and CDR2 SVGAGI. CDR3 protein: CASKPAGVAYEQYF. In nucleotides, the CDR3 is TGTGCCAGCAAACCAGCGGGAGTAGCCTACGAGCAGTACTTC.

This clone was found many times. This sample includes further DNA sequences coding for the same CDR3. V and J are TRBV4-3 and TRBJ2-7, with D uncertain. Trimming shortened V by 4 bases and J by 0 bases, and 16 bases separated the two germline ends. Germline assignment: CDR1 LGHNA and CDR2 YSLEER. This CDR3 comprises 16 residues. CDR3 sequence (DNA): TGCGCCAGCAGCCTTCCGAGTCCCGAAAGCTCCTACGAGCAGTACTTC. Amino acids: CASSLPSPESSYEQYF.

The chain employs TRBV4-2 and TRBJ2-4, with D unresolved. This CDR3 is built from 13 residues. From germline, CDR1 is LGHNA and CDR2 YNFKEQ. With 3 bases removed from V and 7 bases from J, the gap between germline ends came to 10 bases. The CDR3 reads CASSHPLSNIQYF. CDR3 DNA sequence: TGTGCCAGCAGCCACCCTCTCTCTAACATTCAGTACTTC.

This clone was seen a few times. This chain joins TRBV29-1 and TRBJ1-1, with D possibly being TRBD1 (5 bases). V was clipped by 6 bases and J by 0 bases, with 11 bases between them. Germline loops: CDR1 SQVTM, CDR2 ANQGSEA. The CDR3 is 13 amino acids. The DNA of the CDR3 is TGCAGCGTCCGACAGCTGATGAACACTGAAGCTTTCTTT. It encodes CSVRQLMNTEAFF.

The chain employs TRBV29-1 and TRBJ2-2; D is possibly TRBD1 or TRBD2 (6 bases each). V lost 7 bases and J 5 bases, leaving 11 bases between the germline ends. The germline V gene has CDR1 SQVTM and CDR2 ANQGSEA. CDR3 length equals 12 residues. Here the CDR3 DNA reads TGCAGCGGCGAGGGGGGTACCGGGGAGCTGTTTTTT. Protein product: CSGEGGTGELFF.